A single sample gave rise to the 27 T cell receptor beta chains below, sequenced in a study of blood T cell repertoires in COVID-19. Libraries were prepared by immunoSEQ multiplex PCR; TCRdb keeps only in-frame clonotypes and omits some of them. The sample yields approximately 230,000 clones, roughly 88% seen once. Material for sequencing was peripheral blood. Receptor source: an elderly man with acute or convalescent COVID-19.

This chain links TRBV19 with TRBJ1-1; 8 bases match TRBD1. V lost 5 bases to trimming and J lost 4 bases; unmatched junction nucleotides: 6. Germline-derived CDR1 and CDR2 are LNHDA and SQIVND (reference sequence). The CDR3 is 14 residues long. The CDR3 here is CASSGQGGFTEAFF. CDR3 nucleotides: TGTGCCAGTAGTGGACAGGGAGGATTCACTGAAGCTTTCTTT.

In this sample, this clone turned up once. This chain links TRBV11-1 with TRBJ1-1; D uncertain. CDR1 SGHAT and CDR2 FQDESV come from the germline V gene (reference sequence). V was trimmed by 1 base and J by 0 bases, leaving 9 bases between them. This CDR3 has 15 residues. The CDR3 nucleotides are TGTGCCAGCAGCTTAGAACTAGCGATGAACACTGAAGCTTTCTTT. Translating it yields CASSLELAMNTEAFF.

The chain combines TRBV6-5 with TRBJ1-3; tentatively, D is TRBD1 (5 bases). The CDR3 contains 16 residues. Trimming stripped 1 base from V and 0 bases from J, with 10 bases between. Germline CDR1 and CDR2: MNHEY and SVGAGI. The CDR3 nucleotides are TGTGCCAGCAGTTACTTTGACAGCAACTCTGGAAACACCATATATTTT. Its protein is CASSYFDSNSGNTIYF.

The chain joins TRBV6-5 to TRBJ1-1; D may be TRBD1 (5 bases). The CDR3 length is 13 residues. The V gene lost 4 bases and the J gene lost 7 bases, with 13 bases spanning the gap. CDR1 and CDR2 (germline): MNHEY, SVGAGI. The CDR3: CASSSPGILEAFF. The CDR3 DNA sequence: TGTGCCAGCAGTTCCCCAGGGATCCTTGAAGCTTTCTTT.

This chain links TRBV28 with TRBJ2-7, with a weak D call TRBD1 (6 bases). V was cut by 10 bases and J by 2 bases, with 15 bases left in between. Germline CDR1 is MDHEN and CDR2 is SYDVKM. The CDR3 totals 13 residues. The CDR3 DNA reads as TGTGCCACCCTTACAGGGAGTCCCTACGAGCAGTACTTC. Amino acid sequence: CATLTGSPYEQYF.

The V gene is TRBV6-5, the J gene TRBJ1-2; D is perhaps TRBD1 (5 bases). This CDR3 contains 12 residues. Germline CDR1 reads MNHEY; CDR2 reads SVGAGI. Deletions cut 6 bases from V and 7 bases from J, with 12 bases between. CDR3 sequence (DNA): TGTGCCAGCAGCCCCCACGGGGGTGGCTACACCTTC. Residues: CASSPHGGGYTF.

This clone was detected a few times. The V and J genes are TRBV20-1 and TRBJ2-5, with a possible D match to TRBD2 (6 bases). CDR3 length: 12 amino acids. In germline, CDR1 is DFQATT, CDR2 SNEGSKA (reference sequence). With 3 bases removed from V and 5 bases from J, the gap between germline ends came to 10 bases. The CDR3 sequence is CSASLGGETQYF. The CDR3 nucleotides read TGCAGTGCTAGTCTTGGGGGGGAGACCCAGTACTTC.

This sequence joins TRBV7-6 and TRBJ1-2, with a weak D call TRBD1 (6 bases). V shed 3 bases and J shed 3 bases, with 14 bases lying between them. Germline-derived CDR1 and CDR2 are SGHVS and FNYEAQ. The CDR3 extends over 15 amino acids. The CDR3 is CASSFDLKGDYGYTF. As DNA, the CDR3 is TGTGCCAGCAGCTTCGACCTTAAGGGGGACTATGGCTACACCTTC.

The chain joins TRBV28 to TRBJ2-1; no clear D gene. Germline V gene data show CDR1 as MDHEN and CDR2 as SYDVKM. Trimming pared 5 bases from V and 5 bases from J, leaving 13 bases between. This CDR3 has 14 amino acids. The CDR3 region has the DNA TGTGCCAGCAGTACCCACACGATCAACAATGAGCAGTTCTTC. Its translation is CASSTHTINNEQFF.

This chain joins TRBV4-1 and TRBJ2-1, with 8 bases aligning to TRBD2. J gave up 5 bases and V 0 bases, and 12 bases lay outside the gene matches. The germline V gene encodes CDR1 MGHRA and CDR2 YSYEKL. This CDR3 has 18 residues. CDR3 nucleotides: TGCGCCAGCAGCCAAGAATCGCGTGCTAGCGGGTTGAACAATGAGCAGTTCTTC. This sequence encodes CASSQESRASGLNNEQFF.

This clone was seen just once. Here the CDR3 reads CASSTRDRGLANYGYTF. DNA for the CDR3: TGTGCCAGCAGTACCCGGGACAGGGGGCTTGCTAACTATGGCTACACCTTC. The rearrangement joins TRBV28 to TRBJ1-2; the match to TRBD1 covers 12 bases. The CDR3 length is 17 residues. The J segment lost 0 bases and the V segment lost 5 bases, leaving 7 bases of the junction unmatched. Looked up from germline, CDR1 is MDHEN and CDR2 is SYDVKM.

The V and J genes are TRBV7-9 and TRBJ1-5; D not certain. Germline CDR1 SEHNR, CDR2 FQNEAQ (reference sequence). Trimming shortened V by 5 bases and J by 1 base, and 9 bases separated the two germline ends. The CDR3 extends over 14 amino acids. The CDR3 is CASSPGMSNQPQHF. CDR3 in DNA: TGTGCCAGCAGCCCAGGAATGAGCAATCAGCCCCAGCATTTT.

The chain links TRBV18 to TRBJ1-4, with TRBD1 matching 8 bases. The CDR3 runs to 14 residues. Trimming took 2 bases from V and 8 from J; bases not matched to a gene: 4. Germline CDR1 KGHSH, CDR2 LQKENI. The CDR3 nucleotides read TGTGCCAGCTCACCAGGACAGGGAGGCGAAAAACTGTTTTTT. Amino acid sequence: CASSPGQGGEKLFF.

The chain has TRBV28 and TRBJ2-7; D might be TRBD1 (6 bases). The CDR3 is 16 amino acids. V gave up 4 bases and J gave up 1 base, with 17 bases separating them. Germline CDR1 reads MDHEN; CDR2 reads SYDVKM. CDR3: CASSSQTGMSSYEQYF. The CDR3 DNA sequence: TGTGCCAGCAGTTCCCAAACAGGGATGAGTTCCTACGAGCAGTACTTC.

This rearrangement joins TRBV9 to TRBJ1-2; 8 positions match TRBD1. Germline-derived CDR1 and CDR2 are SGDLS and YYNGEE. V lost 4 bases to trimming and J lost 3 bases; unmatched junction nucleotides: 8. The CDR3 extends over 15 amino acids. The CDR3: CASSPRTGIYYGYTF. CDR3 bases: TGTGCCAGCAGCCCCCGGACAGGGATCTACTATGGCTACACCTTC.

Here the CDR3 DNA reads TGTGCCAGCAGCTCCACGGTTGGTGAAGCTTTCTTT. Encoded protein: CASSSTVGEAFF. This rearrangement joins TRBV11-3 to TRBJ1-1; D is ambiguous. There are 12 residues in the CDR3. The germline CDR1 and CDR2 sequences are SGHNT and YENEEA. Trimming pared 4 bases from V and 7 bases from J, leaving 10 bases between.

The chain couples TRBV9 to TRBJ2-1; 9 nucleotides align to TRBD2. Trimming took 0 bases from V and 13 from J; bases not matched to a gene: 8. This CDR3 has 14 amino acids. The germline CDR1 and CDR2 sequences are SGDLS and YYNGEE. CDR3 sequence reads: CASSVGLAGAFQFF. The DNA of the CDR3 is TGTGCCAGCAGCGTAGGCTTAGCGGGAGCCTTTCAGTTCTTC.

The gene calls are TRBV28 and TRBJ2-7, with D perhaps TRBD2 (7 bases). V was cut by 5 bases and J by 3 bases, with 32 bases left in between. Per the germline V gene, CDR1 is MDHEN and CDR2 is SYDVKM. This CDR3 has 20 amino acids. The CDR3 DNA is TGTGCCAGCAGTCCTTCCTTTGGGGGCGGGAGTTTGATTGTGGACTACGAGCAGTACTTC. Translated, it gives CASSPSFGGGSLIVDYEQYF.

The V gene is TRBV7-9, the J gene TRBJ1-5; tentatively, D is TRBD1 (5 bases). V lost 1 base to trimming and J lost 2 bases, with 21 bases between them. This CDR3 comprises 19 residues. Germline V CDR1 and CDR2: SEHNR, FQNEAQ (reference sequence). This CDR3 is CASSLVSGGGYSGNQPQHF. DNA for the CDR3: TGTGCCAGCAGCTTAGTTAGTGGGGGGGGATATAGTGGCAATCAGCCCCAGCATTTT.

The chain joins TRBV6-1 to TRBJ2-7; 9 bases map to TRBD1. This CDR3 is built from 13 residues. Trimming took 5 bases from V and 6 from J; bases not matched to a gene: 5. The germline V gene encodes CDR1 MNHNS and CDR2 SASEGT. The CDR3: CASSRDRVAEQYF. The CDR3 DNA is TGTGCCAGCAGTCGGGACAGGGTGGCCGAGCAGTACTTC.

A few counts support this clone. The V gene is TRBV20-1, the J gene TRBJ1-1; D gene unclear. The germline V and J ends were trimmed by 3 bases and 3 bases, with 23 bases remaining between them. The CDR3 totals 17 residues. Looked up from germline, CDR1 is DFQATT and CDR2 is SNEGSKA (reference sequence). The CDR3 here is CSASRRRELLRDTEAFF. The CDR3 nucleotides are TGCAGTGCTAGTAGGCGGAGGGAGCTTTTAAGGGACACTGAAGCTTTCTTT.

The chain uses TRBV5-1 and TRBJ2-1; 13 bases agree with TRBD2. V gave up 3 bases and J gave up 8 bases; unmatched junction bases: 8. The CDR3 sequence is 16 residues long. In germline, CDR1 is SGHRS, CDR2 YFSETQ. The CDR3 loop is CASSYPSGTSGDEQFF. The CDR3 DNA sequence: TGCGCCAGCAGCTATCCTTCCGGGACTAGCGGGGATGAGCAGTTCTTC.

The chain joins TRBV5-1 to TRBJ2-1; 8 nucleotides align to TRBD1. The junction had 4 bases not matched to a gene; V was cut back by 1 base and J by 4 bases. Germline-derived CDR1 and CDR2 are SGHRS and YFSETQ. The CDR3 is 15 residues long. CDR3 sequence reads: CASSLLGTGYNEQFF. The CDR3 nucleotides are TGCGCCAGCAGCTTGCTGGGGACAGGATACAATGAGCAGTTCTTC.

The chain combines TRBV6-5 with TRBJ2-7; 7 bases line up with TRBD1. This CDR3 is 14 amino acids long. V trimming: 5 bases; J trimming: 3 bases; junction bases outside the gene matches: 7. Germline CDR1 reads MNHEY; CDR2 reads SVGAGI. CDR3 DNA sequence: TGTGCCAGCAGTCCCAGGACAGGAGGCTACGAGCAGTACTTC. Translation: CASSPRTGGYEQYF.

V is TRBV27 and J is TRBJ2-7; D gene uncertain. Germline V gene lookup returns CDR1 MNHEY and CDR2 SMNVEV (reference sequence). The CDR3 covers 13 residues. Trimming pared 6 bases from V and 3 bases from J, leaving 12 bases between. CDR3 protein: CASSPGLLYEQYF. The CDR3 DNA sequence: TGTGCCAGCAGCCCTGGCCTTCTCTACGAGCAGTACTTC.

The chain uses TRBV11-2 and TRBJ2-1; 8 bases agree with TRBD2. The CDR3 sequence is 15 residues long. Germline V gene data show CDR1 as SGHAT and CDR2 as FQNNGV. The junction had 10 bases not matched to a gene; V was cut back by 5 bases and J by 7 bases. CDR3 nucleotides: TGTGCCAGCAGCCTAAGCGCGGGAGGATTGAATGAGCAGTTCTTC. Translated: CASSLSAGGLNEQFF.

The J gene is TRBJ2-7, the V gene TRBV7-2; 7 nucleotides agree with TRBD2. The germline gives CDR1 SGHTA, CDR2 FQGNSA. This CDR3 has 19 residues. The V and J ends lost 1 base and 4 bases, in that order; junction bases with no gene match: 19. The CDR3: CASSLVGGSLGGSSYEQYF. The CDR3 bases are TGTGCCAGCAGCTTAGTAGGTGGCTCTTTGGGAGGGTCCTCTTACGAGCAGTACTTC.